This TCR beta chain originates from a study of blood T cells in healthy people across ages. Study-wide results and caveats: Unsorted PBMC material precluded a definitive naive versus antigen-experienced comparison.

With a J-beta primer mix and a sample-barcoded 5' primer, a second PCR ran 7 to 11 cycles. Every cDNA was tagged by a template-switch adaptor with 12 random nucleotides. In TCRdb, the 5' RACE reads were re-called with MiXCR into one record per CDR3 protein. The sample holds hundreds of thousands of distinct CDR3 sequences, under 70% seen once. A word on this clonotype: Its antigen is unknown.

Around 9.4 milliliters was the volume of peripheral blood drawn from each donor. Each sample yielded at least 6 micrograms of PBMC total RNA. The sample consisted of blood. This clonotype was sampled from a man aged 60 to 69 in good health.

The CDR3 DNA reads as TGTGCCAGCAGTTACGGACAGAGAGAAGAGACCCAGTACTTC. This gives the protein CASSYGQREETQYF. The rearrangement links TRBV6-5 to TRBJ2-7; D is perhaps TRBD1 (6 bases). The last part of the DNA fits TRBJ2-5 better; the J call may be wrong. The CDR3 extends over 14 amino acids. Germline V gene data show CDR1 as MNHEY and CDR2 as SVGAGI.